The clone carrying this TCR beta chain has just one count. This entry belongs to a study of blood T cell repertoires in COVID-19. Study as a whole: Collection of acute and convalescent COVID-19 samples took place in the United States, Italy and Spain. In each case, the material was cDNA or gDNA derived from T cells, B-cell-depleted T cells, or PBMCs.

V shed 1 base and J shed 4 bases, with 14 bases lying between them. Germline CDR1 reads LGHDT; CDR2 reads YNNKEL (reference sequence). The CDR3 sequence is 15 residues long. In the original workflow: Amplification from reference gene primers served as the basis for estimated nucleated cell counts. The table came from immunoSEQ multiplex PCR; TCRdb's copy has only in-frame clones and leaves some out. The V and J calls and clone size were taken over from that table, and D and trimming were inferred from the DNA. Of approximately 110,000 clones detected, 84% appear once; the ten largest clones hold 7% to 9%.

The TCR originated in a woman aged 80 or over with active or convalescent COVID-19. The sequencing input was peripheral blood. The chain couples TRBV3-1 (or the pseudogene TRBV3-2) to TRBJ2-7, with TRBD2 as a possible D gene (5 bases). The CDR3 coding sequence is TGTGCCAGCAGCCAAGTTGATCTAGCTGGGTACGAGCAGTACTTC. Its protein product is CASSQVDLAGYEQYF.